The entry that follows covers one T cell receptor (beta chain) sequence. Its specificity is not known. A sample-barcoded 5' primer and a J-beta primer mix were used in a second PCR of roughly 6 to 11 cycles. Each CDR3 protein gets one entry after TCRdb re-called the 5' RACE reads with MiXCR. Found here are around 790,000 distinct CDR3 sequences, roughly 44% of them singletons; the top ten hold about a fifth. RNA extraction gave at least 6 micrograms of total RNA per sample. This entry belongs to a study of blood T cells in healthy people across ages. Overall study results and limits: Across the age range, TCR beta diversity per million T cells fell in a roughly linear way. Diversity estimates drawn from one million T cells were deemed underestimates.

Trimming left V 2 bases short and J 4 bases short, with 17 bases between. Germline V gene lookup returns CDR1 SGHTA and CDR2 FQGTGA. This CDR3 has 16 amino acids. The TCR was taken from a man between 60 and 75 years old in good health. The chain joins TRBV7-3 to TRBJ1-1; no definite D call. The sample was blood. The CDR3 sequence is CASSLSPQVRSTEAFF. The CDR3 nucleotides are TGTGCCAGCAGCTTATCTCCGCAGGTTCGGAGCACTGAAGCTTTCTTT.